Each of the 10 T cell receptor beta chains below was sequenced from the same sample in a study of identical twins. TCRdb redid the calling of the 5' RACE reads with MiXCR, one entry per CDR3 protein. Of under 400,000 distinct CDR3 sequences detected, 9% appear once; the ten largest clones hold 7.5% to 9.5%. Material: naive T cells sorted from blood. These receptors were collected from a woman in her 50s in good health.

The chain carries TRBV12-5 and TRBJ2-1; 11 bases align to TRBD2. The V gene end was trimmed by 4 bases and the J gene end by 5 bases; junction bases not matched to a gene: 4. Germline lookup yields CDR1 LGHNT and CDR2 FRNRAP. CDR3 length equals 15 residues. The CDR3 sequence is CASGSPGLADNEQFF. CDR3 sequence (DNA): TGTGCTAGTGGTTCCCCGGGACTAGCGGACAATGAGCAGTTCTTC.

This clonotype was detected ten times or more. The chain joins TRBV10-3 to TRBJ2-2; D remains unclear. The CDR3 spans 12 residues. Germline values: CDR1 ENHRY, CDR2 SYGVKD. The V end lost 10 bases, the J end lost 0 bases, and 6 bases lay between the germline ends. CDR3 bases: TGTGCCACAAGGGCGAACACCGGGGAGCTGTTTTTT. Its translation: CATRANTGELFF.

This clonotype was observed many times. The rearrangement uses TRBV5-1 and TRBJ2-1; 10 bases are a match to TRBD2. The CDR3 consists of 16 residues. CDR1 and CDR2 (germline): SGHRS, YFSETQ. V gave up 0 bases and J gave up 4 bases; unmatched junction bases: 4. CDR3 nucleotide sequence: TGCGCCAGCAGCTTGGAGGGACTAGCGTGGTACAATGAGCAGTTCTTC. Translation gives CASSLEGLAWYNEQFF.

The chain joins TRBV12-5 to TRBJ2-6; 7 bases are a match to TRBD1. Germline trimming cut 0 bases from V and 0 bases from J; bases unmatched to any gene: 8. The CDR3 is 19 amino acids. Per germline, CDR1 LGHNT and CDR2 FRNRAP. The CDR3 loop is CASGLVPGTVVSGANVLTF. The CDR3, as DNA: TGTGCTAGTGGTTTGGTACCTGGGACAGTCGTCTCTGGGGCCAACGTCCTGACTTTC.

This clonotype was observed a few times. V and J are TRBV5-1 and TRBJ1-1, with D perhaps TRBD1 (5 bases). V dropped 4 bases and J dropped 4 bases, with 8 bases sitting between them. Germline-derived CDR1 and CDR2 are SGHRS and YFSETQ. The CDR3 extends over 12 amino acids. The CDR3 nucleotides read TGCGCCAGCAGCCCGGACACCACTGAAGCTTTCTTT. Translated, it gives CASSPDTTEAFF.

A few counts support this clonotype. V is TRBV6-1 and J is TRBJ2-1; TRBD2 agrees at 11 bases. After removal of 7 bases from V and 9 bases from J, the junction contained 5 bases not matched to a gene. CDR1 and CDR2 from the germline V gene are MNHNS and SASEGT. The CDR3 contains 13 residues. CDR3 amino acids: CASIPGLAGEQFF. The CDR3 coding sequence is TGTGCCAGCATTCCCGGACTAGCGGGTGAGCAGTTCTTC.

This chain links TRBV7-9 with TRBJ2-1; D unresolved. The CDR3 loop spans 15 amino acids. Per the germline V gene, CDR1 is SEHNR and CDR2 is FQNEAQ (reference sequence). With 5 bases removed from V and 4 bases from J, the gap between germline ends came to 15 bases. CDR3 sequence: CASSLGPTPYNEQFF. In nucleotides, the CDR3 is TGTGCCAGCAGCCTAGGACCCACCCCTTACAATGAGCAGTTCTTC.

The chain has TRBV7-2 and TRBJ2-3, with TRBD2 matching over 13 bases. In germline, CDR1 is SGHTA, CDR2 FQGNSA. The CDR3 is 16 amino acids. V trimming: 2 bases; J trimming: 9 bases; junction bases outside the gene matches: 8. Here the CDR3 DNA reads TGTGCCAGCAGCTTAAGACTAGCGGGAGGTGGTAGCACGCAGTATTTT. Translating gives CASSLRLAGGGSTQYF.

As concerns this clonotype: A much larger clone sits a single nucleotide away, making a read error possible. This sequence joins TRBV5-1 and TRBJ2-2, with D hard to call. CDR1 is SGHRS and CDR2 is YFSETQ in the germline V gene. The V end was cut by 4 bases, the J end by 4 bases, with 5 bases between. The CDR3 extends over 12 amino acids. Written as DNA, the CDR3 is TGCGCCAGCAGCAGGGCCACCGGGGAGCTGTTTTTT. Amino acid sequence: CASSRATGELFF.

Many counts were recorded for this clonotype. The chain is built from TRBV10-3 and TRBJ1-4; no firm D call. V lost 4 bases to trimming and J lost 7 bases, with 10 bases between them. The CDR3 extends over 13 amino acids. From germline, CDR1 is ENHRY and CDR2 SYGVKD. For the CDR3, the DNA is TGTGCCATCAGTGTCGAAGGGTCTGAAAAACTGTTTTTT. Protein: CAISVEGSEKLFF.